The clone carrying this TCR beta chain was seen a few times. Its specificity is unknown. The entry originates in a study of CD8 T cells in ankylosing spondylitis. Findings and caveats of the study: Clones linked to disease, bearing a CD8+ phenotype, were relatively rare in peripheral blood.

CDR3 length equals 15 residues. V dropped 3 bases and J dropped 5 bases, with 17 bases sitting between them. Germline V gene sequence: CDR1 MNHEY, CDR2 SMNVEV (reference sequence). Using its own MiXCR run on the 5' RACE reads, TCRdb lists one record per CDR3 protein. The sample holds under 150,000 distinct CDR3 sequences, roughly 13% seen once. Sequencing was performed on blood, either unsorted or a sorted T cell fraction (not recorded which). This sequence joins TRBV27 and TRBJ2-7; D is unresolved. This receptor was identified in a female donor with ankylosing spondylitis or in good health (not recorded which). The DNA of the CDR3 is TGTGCCAGCAGTTTTGGAGCGCCTCCGGTCGACGAGCAGTACTTC. Translation gives CASSFGAPPVDEQYF.